Sequencing of this TCR beta chain was carried out in a study of blood T cell repertoires in COVID-19 (TCRdb year 2020). With respect to the entire study: Samples from collaborators originated in the United States, Italy and Spain and spanned both the acute and convalescent phases of COVID-19. Subjects who had been exposed to COVID-19, were actively infected with it, or had recovered from it provided the deeply sampled blood TCRbeta repertoires that made up the dataset. Where HLA class I and class II types were available, the types were taken from metadata supplied by the sample provider, not from assay-based typing. The repertoires were released in a freely available public database meant as a resource for research on the immune response to SARS-CoV-2. The sample metadata nearly always contained a de-identified subject ID, COVID-19 status, age in years and sex. Samples came from the ongoing ImmuneRACE study (first 160 participants) plus 1,254 subjects from 6 global collaborators. The material from the prospective study consisted of cDNA or gDNA derived from T cells, B-cell-depleted T cells, or PBMCs. Study-wide conclusions, independent of this receptor: Clinical and demographic metadata were provided uncurated, with the amount varying by source and participant.

Collaborating institutions collected whole blood in K2EDTA tubes following their own protocols. For TCRbeta analysis, collaborators shipped samples in one of three forms: frozen whole blood, isolated PBMCs, or DNA extracted from either of those sample types. About this clone: It has no known antigen specificity. Base qualities are not provided; no much larger clone lies one nucleotide away.

CDR1 is given as LNHNV and CDR2 as YYDKDF, both from the germline V gene (reference sequence). There are 15 amino acids in the CDR3, from cysteine to phenylalanine inclusive. Only the CDR3 DNA stays, 45 bases, in frame from base 1. V loses 0 bases, J loses 4 bases, and the germline ends lie 12 bases apart. The immunoSEQ Assay, a bias-controlled multiplex PCR, was used to amplify TCRbeta CDR3 regions from genomic DNA. Per the authors' processing: Nucleated cell counts per sample were estimated from amplification of reference gene primers within the assay. To quantify the absolute abundance of each unique TCRbeta CDR3 rearrangement, sequence reads were collapsed and filtered. For each sample, productive Simpson clonality was calculated by taking the square root of Simpson's diversity index across productive rearrangements. TCRdb provides this immuneACCESS table in a form limited to in-frame rearrangements. Some clones are lacking; in checked studies, under half of them reflect an unresolved V gene, and why the rest are absent is not known. V and J calls and clone size are copied from that table; D and trimming were computed from the DNA. Here the sample has 90,000 or so clones; roughly 86% occur a single time. The ten top clones hold roughly 25% of the sample.

The chain uses TRBV15 and TRBJ1-1, with a tentative D gene TRBD1 over 6 matching bases. This TCR was recovered from a human donor in a cohort sampled during active COVID-19. Sequencing was carried out using peripheral blood. The CDR3 reads as follows: CATSRDVGAITEAFF. Here is the DNA: TGTGCCACCAGCAGAGATGTGGGGGCAATCACTGAAGCTTTCTTT.